Shown below are 25 T cell receptor beta chains from a single sample sequenced in a study of cytomegalovirus exposure and HLA in healthy donors (dated by TCRdb to the late 2010s). The library was produced with the immunoSEQ multiplex PCR assay. TCRdb stores this immuneACCESS table with in-frame sequences only. Part of the clones is absent; in the studies checked, under half of the shortfall reflects unresolved V genes, and no reason is known for the rest. Here the sample has 130,000 or so clones; 89% occur a single time. 9% of the sample goes to the ten largest clones. Source material: PBMCs. The receptors were sampled from a young woman in good health and CMV-seropositive.

The V call is TRBV4-1, the J call TRBJ1-5, with D possibly being TRBD1 (5 bases). The germline CDR1 and CDR2 sequences are MGHRA and YSYEKL. The CDR3 sequence is 15 residues long. V shed 1 base and J shed 4 bases, with 11 bases lying between them. CDR3 sequence reads: CASSQVGGRNQPQHF. The DNA for the CDR3 is TGCGCCAGCAGCCAAGTGGGGGGACGTAATCAGCCCCAGCATTTT.

As to this clone: At one end, the junction sequence differs from germline, possibly due to a read error. The chain links TRBV29-1 to TRBJ2-7; D perhaps matches TRBD2 (6 bases). The germline V gene has CDR1 SQVTM and CDR2 ANQGSEA. This CDR3 spans 13 amino acids. The CDR3, as DNA: TGCAGCGTAGAAGGCGGGACTCCCTACGAGCAGTACTTC. It codes for CSVEGGTPYEQYF.

The V call is TRBV10-3, the J call TRBJ1-4; D is unresolved. V gave up 5 bases and J gave up 8 bases, with 12 bases separating them. CDR3 size: 13 residues. Germline V gene data show CDR1 as ENHRY and CDR2 as SYGVKD. The CDR3 reads CAISSRDREKLFF. The CDR3 nucleotides read TGTGCCATCAGTAGCCGGGATAGAGAAAAACTGTTTTTT.

The chain carries TRBV11-2 and TRBJ1-4; TRBD1 aligns across 7 bases. Germline CDR1 reads SGHAT; CDR2 reads FQNNGV. The CDR3 runs to 15 residues. Trimming cost V 5 bases and J 8 bases; bases outside gene matches: 11. CDR3 sequence reads: CASSDYRGGREKLFF. CDR3 DNA: TGTGCCAGCAGCGATTACAGGGGCGGACGAGAAAAACTGTTTTTT.

The CDR3 DNA reads as TGTGCCAGCAGCGTATCAGGGGATGATAATGGCTACACCTTC. Encoded protein: CASSVSGDDNGYTF. This rearrangement joins TRBV9 to TRBJ1-2; D perhaps matches TRBD1 (6 bases). The length of the CDR3 is 14 residues. CDR1 and CDR2 (germline): SGDLS, YYNGEE. Trimming pared 1 base from V and 6 bases from J, leaving 13 bases between. The full variable domain, completed using reference TRBV9 and TRBJ1-2, is DSGVTQTPKHLITATGQRVTLRCSPRSGDLSVYWYQQSLDQGLQFLIQYYNGEERAKGNILERFSAQQFPDLHSELNLSSLELGDSALYFCASSVSGDDNGYTFGSGTRLTVV.

J is TRBJ1-5 and V is TRBV2, with a tentative D call TRBD1 (6 bases). Trimming shortened V by 5 bases and J by 7 bases, and 15 bases separated the two germline ends. The CDR3 runs 14 residues. Germline V CDR1 and CDR2: SNHLY, FYNNEI. The CDR3, as DNA: TGTGCCAGCAGTTTACAGGGCCAGGGGCAGCCCCAGCATTTT. Its protein is CASSLQGQGQPQHF.

The chain is built from TRBV28 and TRBJ1-6; 9 bases map to TRBD1. CDR1 MDHEN and CDR2 SYDVKM come from the germline V gene. This CDR3 region has 13 residues. After removal of 8 bases from V and 10 bases from J, the junction contained 6 bases not matched to a gene. The CDR3 DNA follows: TGTGCCAGCGGGGGACAGGGTTCCTCACCCCTCCACTTT. This encodes CASGGQGSSPLHF. The full variable domain, in which reference TRBV28 and TRBJ1-6 provide the parts outside the CDR3, is DVKVTQSSRYLVKRTGEKVFLECVQDMDHENMFWYRQDPGLGLRLIYFSYDVKMKEKGDIPEGYSVSREKKERFSLILESASTNQTSMYLCASGGQGSSPLHFGNGTRLTVT.

The chain is built from TRBV6-1 and TRBJ1-6; no firm D call. The CDR3 extends over 17 amino acids. Germline CDR1 and CDR2: MNHNS and SASEGT. V was clipped by 0 bases and J by 0 bases, with 9 bases between them. The CDR3 nucleotides read TGTGCCAGCAGTGAAGCGAAGATCAGCTCCTATAATTCACCCCTCCACTTT. This codes for CASSEAKISSYNSPLHF.

The rearrangement uses TRBV7-3 and TRBJ2-1, with D possibly being TRBD1 (5 bases). The V end lost 5 bases, the J end lost 10 bases, and 15 bases lay between the germline ends. Germline CDR1 is SGHTA and CDR2 is FQGTGA. There are 13 residues in the CDR3. Written as DNA, the CDR3 is TGTGCCAGCAGCCGTAAACAGGCCGGAGAGCAGTTCTTC. Translating gives CASSRKQAGEQFF.

This chain connects TRBV6-5 to TRBJ1-2, with a tentative D call TRBD1 (5 bases). Germline loops: CDR1 MNHEY, CDR2 SVGAGI. The CDR3 sequence is 15 residues long. The germline V and J ends were trimmed by 3 bases and 4 bases, with 15 bases remaining between them. CDR3 region: CASSYTSGPVYGYTF. CDR3 sequence (DNA): TGTGCCAGCAGTTATACGTCAGGGCCAGTCTATGGCTACACCTTC.

The genes are TRBV5-6 and TRBJ2-7; no reliable D call. Germline CDR1 SGHDT, CDR2 YYEEEE. Trimming stripped 0 bases from V and 0 bases from J, with 4 bases between. The CDR3 totals 13 residues. CDR3 region: CASSLGSSYEQYF. For the CDR3, the DNA is TGTGCCAGCAGCTTGGGCAGCTCCTACGAGCAGTACTTC.

The chain joins TRBV6-5 to TRBJ1-6; D possibly corresponds to TRBD1 (6 bases). Germline CDR1 reads MNHEY; CDR2 reads SVGAGI. The CDR3 sequence is 15 residues long. Deletions cut 8 bases from V and 5 bases from J, with 16 bases between. The CDR3 loop reads CASGSQGYDNSPLHF. CDR3 sequence (DNA): TGTGCCAGCGGCTCCCAGGGGTACGATAATTCACCCCTCCACTTT.

This chain uses TRBV9 with TRBJ1-6; D ambiguous. V gave up 4 bases and J gave up 4 bases, with 12 bases separating them. Germline-derived CDR1 and CDR2 are SGDLS and YYNGEE. The CDR3 sequence is 15 residues long. The CDR3 bases are TGTGCCAGCAGCCCCGCTGGGCAGTATAATTCACCCCTCCACTTT. Protein sequence: CASSPAGQYNSPLHF.

The V call is TRBV9, the J call TRBJ2-5, with D maybe TRBD2 (6 bases). The CDR3 length is 13 residues. The germline V gene has CDR1 SGDLS and CDR2 YYNGEE. V was trimmed by 3 bases and J by 2 bases, leaving 8 bases between them. CDR3 amino acids: CASSEDYQETQYF. DNA of the CDR3: TGTGCCAGCAGCGAGGACTATCAAGAGACCCAGTACTTC.

This clone has a handful of counts. The chain uses TRBV4-1 and TRBJ2-7, with TRBD1 as a possible D gene (6 bases). The CDR3 has 15 residues. Trimming shortened V by 4 bases and J by 3 bases, and 16 bases separated the two germline ends. Germline V lookup: CDR1 MGHRA, CDR2 YSYEKL. CDR3 residues: CASSPRGQGHYEQYF. In DNA form, the CDR3 reads TGCGCCAGCAGCCCCCGAGGGCAGGGACACTACGAGCAGTACTTC.

This chain connects TRBV4-2 to TRBJ2-7, with D uncertain. This CDR3 is 14 amino acids long. The germline CDR1 and CDR2 sequences are LGHNA and YNFKEQ. V was clipped by 1 base and J by 0 bases, with 7 bases between them. CDR3: CASSQVAGSYEQYF. Here the CDR3 DNA reads TGTGCCAGCAGCCAAGTGGCAGGCTCCTACGAGCAGTACTTC.

The chain links TRBV7-2 to TRBJ2-7; 11 bases are shared with TRBD2. Germline V gene lookup returns CDR1 SGHTA and CDR2 FQGNSA. V was pared by 5 bases and J by 2 bases, with 2 bases of the junction left unmatched. There are 14 residues in the CDR3. CDR3 protein: CASSISGGAYEQYF. Here the CDR3 DNA reads TGTGCCAGCAGCATTAGCGGGGGGGCCTACGAGCAGTACTTC. Supplemented by reference TRBV7-2 and TRBJ2-7, the full variable domain reads GAGVSQSPSNKVTEKGKDVELRCDPISGHTALYWYRQSLGQGLEFLIYFQGNSAPDKSGLPSDRFSAERTGGSVSTLTIQRTQQEDSAVYLCASSISGGAYEQYFGPGTRLTVT.

This clone has just a few counts. The gene calls are TRBV5-4 and TRBJ1-1; 9 bases map to TRBD1. Germline CDR1 is SGHNT and CDR2 is YYREEE (reference sequence). The CDR3 has 16 amino acids. V was clipped by 3 bases and J by 1 base; unmatched bases: 7. The CDR3 here is CASSSTGGMENTEAFF. DNA of the CDR3: TGTGCCAGCAGCTCAACAGGGGGCATGGAGAACACTGAAGCTTTCTTT.

The V gene is TRBV30, the J gene TRBJ1-3; 8 bases agree with TRBD1. The CDR3 is made up of 14 amino acids. V was clipped by 7 bases and J by 8 bases; unmatched bases: 13. Germline CDR1 and CDR2: GTSNPN and SVGIG (reference sequence). CDR3 in amino acids: CASYRDRLGHTIYF. Written as DNA, the CDR3 is TGTGCCTCCTACAGGGACAGGCTGGGACACACCATATATTTT.

The CDR3 DNA sequence: TGTGCCAGCAGTTACTCGGCGTCAAACAGGGGCTATGGCTACACCTTC. It encodes CASSYSASNRGYGYTF. The chain links TRBV6-5 to TRBJ1-2; 7 nucleotides align to TRBD1. V lost 0 bases, J lost 4 bases, and 8 bases stayed unmatched. Germline CDR1 is MNHEY and CDR2 is SVGAGI. The CDR3 has 16 residues.

The CDR3 nucleotides read TGTGCCAGCAGCTCCACAGCGGGGGTAGGAGAGACCCAGTACTTC. Its protein is CASSSTAGVGETQYF. The rearrangement links TRBV9 to TRBJ2-5; TRBD2 matches at 8 bases. This CDR3 has 15 amino acids. Germline values: CDR1 SGDLS, CDR2 YYNGEE. V trimming: 4 bases; J trimming: 4 bases; junction bases outside the gene matches: 9.

The chain employs TRBV7-3 and TRBJ1-1, with 10 bases matching TRBD1. Trimming cost V 5 bases and J 6 bases; bases outside gene matches: 3. Germline CDR1 reads SGHTA; CDR2 reads FQGTGA. The CDR3 loop spans 13 amino acids. The CDR3: CASSTDRGSEAFF. In DNA form, the CDR3 reads TGTGCCAGCAGCACGGACAGGGGGTCTGAAGCTTTCTTT. Full variable domain (outside the CDR3, taken from reference TRBV7-3 and TRBJ1-1): GAGVSQTPSNKVTEKGKYVELRCDPISGHTALYWYRQSLGQGPEFLIYFQGTGAADDSGLPNDRFFAVRPEGSVSTLKIQRTERGDSAVYLCASSTDRGSEAFFGQGTRLTVV.

V gene TRBV7-6 combines with J gene TRBJ2-1; D remains unclear. This CDR3 region has 13 residues. Trimming stripped 3 bases from V and 4 bases from J, with 7 bases between. Per the germline V gene, CDR1 is SGHVS and CDR2 is FNYEAQ. The CDR3 nucleotides read TGTGCCAGCAGCTTTAAGGAGTACAATGAGCAGTTCTTC. Encoded protein: CASSFKEYNEQFF.

There are many counts of this clone. V gene TRBV9 combines with J gene TRBJ2-1; 9 positions match TRBD1. CDR1 is SGDLS and CDR2 is YYNGEE in the germline V gene. CDR3 length: 13 amino acids. Trimming at V came to 3 bases and at J to 9 bases, leaving 4 bases not matched to a gene. In DNA, the CDR3 is TGTGCCAGCAGCGCCACAGGGGGCCTTGAGCAGTTCTTC. It translates to CASSATGGLEQFF.

This clone appeared many times. J is TRBJ2-2 and V is TRBV30, with 7 nucleotides matching TRBD2. Germline V gene data show CDR1 as GTSNPN and CDR2 as SVGIG (reference sequence). This CDR3 has 12 residues. V was clipped by 8 bases and J by 7 bases; unmatched bases: 7. CDR3 protein: CASGAGLGELFF. The CDR3 DNA is TGTGCCAGCGGGGCGGGGCTCGGGGAGCTGTTTTTT.